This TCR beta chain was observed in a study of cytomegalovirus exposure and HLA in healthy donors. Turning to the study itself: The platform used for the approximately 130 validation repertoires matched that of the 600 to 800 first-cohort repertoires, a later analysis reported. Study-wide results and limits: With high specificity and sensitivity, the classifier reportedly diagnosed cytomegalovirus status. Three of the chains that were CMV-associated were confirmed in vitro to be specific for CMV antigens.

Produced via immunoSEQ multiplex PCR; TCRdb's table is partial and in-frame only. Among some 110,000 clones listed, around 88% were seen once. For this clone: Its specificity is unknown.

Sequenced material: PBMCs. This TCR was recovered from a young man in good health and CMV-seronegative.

CDR3 residues: CASRWGGRRTGELFF. CDR3 bases: TGTGCCAGCAGGTGGGGGGGGCGCAGGACCGGGGAGCTGTTTTTT. The chain is built from TRBV25-1 and TRBJ2-2, with D possibly TRBD2 on 7 matching bases. V gave up 6 bases and J gave up 5 bases, with 16 bases separating them. Looked up from germline, CDR1 is MGHDK and CDR2 is SYGVNS. The CDR3 runs to 15 residues.